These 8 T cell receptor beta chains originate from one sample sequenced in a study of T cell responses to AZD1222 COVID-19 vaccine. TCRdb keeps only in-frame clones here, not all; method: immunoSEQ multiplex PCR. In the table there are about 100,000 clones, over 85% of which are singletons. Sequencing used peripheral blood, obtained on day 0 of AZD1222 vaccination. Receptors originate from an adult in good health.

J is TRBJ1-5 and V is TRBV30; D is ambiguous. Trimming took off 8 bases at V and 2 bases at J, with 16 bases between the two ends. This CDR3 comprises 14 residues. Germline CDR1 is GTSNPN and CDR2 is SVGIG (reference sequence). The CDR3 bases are TGTGCCAGCTCCACGGGGATGGGCAATCAGCCCCAGCATTTT. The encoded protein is CASSTGMGNQPQHF.

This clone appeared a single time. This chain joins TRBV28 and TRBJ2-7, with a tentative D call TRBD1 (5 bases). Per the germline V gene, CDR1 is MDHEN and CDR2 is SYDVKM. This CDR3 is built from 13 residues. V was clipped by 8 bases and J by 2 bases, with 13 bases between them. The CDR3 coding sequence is TGTGCCAGCGGAGAGACAGTACCCTACGAGCAGTACTTC. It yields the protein CASGETVPYEQYF.

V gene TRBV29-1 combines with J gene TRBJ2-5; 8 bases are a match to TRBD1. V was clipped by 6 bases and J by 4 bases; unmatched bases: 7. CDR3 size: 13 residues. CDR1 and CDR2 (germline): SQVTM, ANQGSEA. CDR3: CSVDRGSGETQYF. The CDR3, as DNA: TGCAGCGTCGACAGGGGTTCGGGAGAGACCCAGTACTTC.

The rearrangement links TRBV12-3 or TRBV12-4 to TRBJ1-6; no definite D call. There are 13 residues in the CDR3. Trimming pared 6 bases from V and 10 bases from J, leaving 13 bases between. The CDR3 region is CASSLIIGSPLHF. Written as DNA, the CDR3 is TGTGCCAGCAGCCTTATTATAGGATCACCCCTCCACTTT.

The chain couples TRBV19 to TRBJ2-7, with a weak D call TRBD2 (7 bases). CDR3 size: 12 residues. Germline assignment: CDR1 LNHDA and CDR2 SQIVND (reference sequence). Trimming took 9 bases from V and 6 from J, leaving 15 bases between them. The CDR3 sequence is CASSVGGREQYF. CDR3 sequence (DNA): TGTGCCAGCAGCGTGGGGGGGCGCGAGCAGTACTTC.

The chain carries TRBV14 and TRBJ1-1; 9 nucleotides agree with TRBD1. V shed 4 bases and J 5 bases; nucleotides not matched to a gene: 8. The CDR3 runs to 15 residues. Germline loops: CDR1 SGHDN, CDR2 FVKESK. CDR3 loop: CASSPLGQGPTEAFF. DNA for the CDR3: TGTGCCAGCAGCCCTCTGGGACAGGGACCAACTGAAGCTTTCTTT.

CDR3: CATSTGGGPSGANVLTF. The CDR3 region has the DNA TGTGCCACCAGTACTGGCGGGGGCCCCTCGGGGGCCAACGTCCTGACTTTC. J is TRBJ2-6 and V is TRBV15; perhaps TRBD2 as D (7 bases). CDR3 length: 17 amino acids. V lost 6 bases to trimming and J lost 4 bases, with 19 bases between them. Germline CDR1 and CDR2: LNHNV and YYDKDF (reference sequence).

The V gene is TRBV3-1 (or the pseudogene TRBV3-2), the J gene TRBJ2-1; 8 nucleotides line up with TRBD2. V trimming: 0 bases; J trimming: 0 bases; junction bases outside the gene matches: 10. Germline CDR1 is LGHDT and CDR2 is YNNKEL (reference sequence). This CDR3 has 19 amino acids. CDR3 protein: CASSQDWGSGRGSYNEQFF. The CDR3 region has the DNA TGTGCCAGCAGCCAAGATTGGGGGAGCGGGAGAGGCTCCTACAATGAGCAGTTCTTC.